This T cell receptor beta chain was obtained from a study of blood T cell repertoires in COVID-19. Germline V gene sequence: CDR1 KGHSH, CDR2 LQKENI. The V and J ends lost 2 bases and 8 bases respectively, with 18 bases between them. The length of the CDR3 is 15 residues. The repertoire was sequenced with immunoSEQ multiplex PCR; TCRdb's copy has only in-frame clones and lacks some. This sample yields fewer than 350,000 clones, of which approximately 89% are seen a single time; roughly a tenth belongs to the top ten. Sequences were obtained from PBMCs or T cells enriched from blood (not recorded which). The TCR comes from a woman aged 40 to 50 who had recovered from COVID-19. This chain joins TRBV18 and TRBJ1-2; TRBD1 might be the D (5 bases). CDR3 bases: TGTGCCAGCTCACCAGCGGGGACGGGAGGACTGGGCTACACCTTC. Its translation: CASSPAGTGGLGYTF.